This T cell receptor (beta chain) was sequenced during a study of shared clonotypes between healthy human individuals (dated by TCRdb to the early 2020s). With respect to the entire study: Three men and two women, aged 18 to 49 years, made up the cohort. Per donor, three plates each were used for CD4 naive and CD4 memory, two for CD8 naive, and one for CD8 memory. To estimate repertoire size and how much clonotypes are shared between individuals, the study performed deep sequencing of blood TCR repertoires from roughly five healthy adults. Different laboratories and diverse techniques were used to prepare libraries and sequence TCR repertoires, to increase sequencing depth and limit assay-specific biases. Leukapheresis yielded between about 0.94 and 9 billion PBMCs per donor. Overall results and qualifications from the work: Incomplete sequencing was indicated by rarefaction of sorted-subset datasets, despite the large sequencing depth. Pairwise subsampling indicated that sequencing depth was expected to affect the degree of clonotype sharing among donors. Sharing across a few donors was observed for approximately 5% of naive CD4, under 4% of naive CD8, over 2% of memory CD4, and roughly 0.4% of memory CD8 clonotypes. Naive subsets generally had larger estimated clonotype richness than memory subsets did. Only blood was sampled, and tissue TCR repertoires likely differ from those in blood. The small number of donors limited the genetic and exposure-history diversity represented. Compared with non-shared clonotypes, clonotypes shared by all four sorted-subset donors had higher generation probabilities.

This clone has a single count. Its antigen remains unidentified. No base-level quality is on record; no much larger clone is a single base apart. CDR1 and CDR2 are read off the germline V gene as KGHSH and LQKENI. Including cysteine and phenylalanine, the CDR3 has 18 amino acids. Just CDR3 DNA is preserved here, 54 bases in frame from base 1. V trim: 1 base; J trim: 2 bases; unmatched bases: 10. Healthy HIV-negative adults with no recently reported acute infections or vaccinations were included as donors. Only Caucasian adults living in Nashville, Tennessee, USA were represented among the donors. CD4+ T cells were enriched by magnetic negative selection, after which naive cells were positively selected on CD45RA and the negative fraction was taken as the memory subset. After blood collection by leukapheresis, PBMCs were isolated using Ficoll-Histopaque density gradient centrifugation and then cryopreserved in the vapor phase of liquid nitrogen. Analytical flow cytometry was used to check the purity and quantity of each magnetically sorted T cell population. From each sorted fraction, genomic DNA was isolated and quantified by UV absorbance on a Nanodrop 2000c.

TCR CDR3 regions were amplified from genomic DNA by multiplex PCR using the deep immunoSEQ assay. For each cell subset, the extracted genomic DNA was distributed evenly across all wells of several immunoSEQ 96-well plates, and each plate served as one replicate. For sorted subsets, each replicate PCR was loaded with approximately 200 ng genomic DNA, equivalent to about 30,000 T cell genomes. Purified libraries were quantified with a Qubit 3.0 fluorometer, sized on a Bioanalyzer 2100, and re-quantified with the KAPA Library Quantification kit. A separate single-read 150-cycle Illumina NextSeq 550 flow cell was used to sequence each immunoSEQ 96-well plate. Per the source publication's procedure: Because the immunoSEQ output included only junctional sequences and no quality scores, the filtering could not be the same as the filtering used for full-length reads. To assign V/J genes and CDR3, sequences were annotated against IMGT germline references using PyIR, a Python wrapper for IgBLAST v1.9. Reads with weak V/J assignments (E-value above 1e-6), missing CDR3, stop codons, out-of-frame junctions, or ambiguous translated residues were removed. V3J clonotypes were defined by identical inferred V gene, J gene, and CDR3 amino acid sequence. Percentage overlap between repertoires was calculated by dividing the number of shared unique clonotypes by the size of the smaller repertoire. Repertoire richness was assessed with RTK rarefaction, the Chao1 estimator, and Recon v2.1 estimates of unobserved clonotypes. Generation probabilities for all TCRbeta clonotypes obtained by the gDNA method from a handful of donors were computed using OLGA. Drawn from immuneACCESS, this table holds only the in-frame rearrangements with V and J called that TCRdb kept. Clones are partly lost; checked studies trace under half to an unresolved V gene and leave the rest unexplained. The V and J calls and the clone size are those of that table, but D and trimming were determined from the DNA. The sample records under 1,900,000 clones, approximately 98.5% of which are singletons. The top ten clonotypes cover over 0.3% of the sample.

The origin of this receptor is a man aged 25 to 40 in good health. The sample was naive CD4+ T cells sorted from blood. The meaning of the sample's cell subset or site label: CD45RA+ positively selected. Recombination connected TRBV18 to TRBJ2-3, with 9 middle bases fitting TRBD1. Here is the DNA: TGTGCCAGCTCACCACAGGGCCGGACAGGGGTATACACAGATACGCAGTATTTT. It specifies CASSPQGRTGVYTDTQYF.